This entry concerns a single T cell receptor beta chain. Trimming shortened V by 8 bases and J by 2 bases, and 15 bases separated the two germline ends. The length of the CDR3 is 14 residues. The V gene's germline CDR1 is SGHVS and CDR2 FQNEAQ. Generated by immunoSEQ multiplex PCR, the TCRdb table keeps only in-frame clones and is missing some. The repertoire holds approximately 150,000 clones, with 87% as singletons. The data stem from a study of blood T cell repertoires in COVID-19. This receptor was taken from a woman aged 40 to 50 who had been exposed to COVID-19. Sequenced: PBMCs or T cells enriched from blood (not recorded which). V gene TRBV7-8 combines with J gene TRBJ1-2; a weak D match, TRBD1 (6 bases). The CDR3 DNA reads TGTGCCAGCCCTAAGGGGGGGGACAACTATGGCTACACCTTC. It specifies CASPKGGDNYGYTF.